These 23 T cell receptor beta chains came from one sample sequenced in a study of beta chain features in type 1 diabetes. Isolated RNA was reverse transcribed in full, so expressed TCRB transcripts were sequenced. TCRdb keeps only in-frame clones here, not all; method: immunoSEQ multiplex PCR. This sample has 810,000 or so clones; under 20% occur once, and the top ten carry about 0.02%. The specimen was naive CD4+ T cells from blood. All receptors derive from a woman younger than 35 in good health.

There are a few counts of this clone. The chain couples TRBV29-1 to TRBJ1-1; D possibly corresponds to TRBD1 (6 bases). Trimming took off 4 bases at V and 0 bases at J, with 9 bases between the two ends. This CDR3 comprises 13 residues. Germline V gives CDR1 SQVTM, CDR2 ANQGSEA. The CDR3 protein is CSVGQVLNTEAFF. The DNA for the CDR3 is TGCAGCGTTGGACAGGTACTGAACACTGAAGCTTTCTTT. Filled out from reference TRBV29-1 and TRBJ1-1, the complete variable domain reads SAVISQKPSRDICQRGTSLTIQCQVDSQVTMMFWYRQQPGQSLTLIATANQGSEATYESGFVIDKFPISRPNLTFSTLTVSNMSPEDSSIYLCSVGQVLNTEAFFGQGTRLTVV.

This clone was seen more than once but under ten times. Other DNA variants within this sample encode the same CDR3. The chain employs TRBV5-1 and TRBJ1-1; 7 bases line up with TRBD1. Germline V gene data show CDR1 as SGHRS and CDR2 as YFSETQ. Germline trimming cut 4 bases from V and 0 bases from J; bases unmatched to any gene: 6. This CDR3 region has 15 residues. The CDR3 here is CASSMTTGLNTEAFF. CDR3 coding DNA: TGCGCCAGCAGCATGACGACAGGGTTGAACACTGAAGCTTTCTTT.

The gene calls are TRBV5-3 and TRBJ2-5, with TRBD1 matching 8 bases. TRBV5-3 is marked as an open reading frame, function uncertain. The length of the CDR3 is 15 residues. Trimming cost V 8 bases and J 1 base; bases outside gene matches: 10. The CDR3 loop reads CASTNGQGGQETQYF. The CDR3 DNA reads TGTGCCAGCACAAACGGACAGGGCGGCCAAGAGACCCAGTACTTC.

The chain uses TRBV19 and TRBJ2-2, with TRBD2 matching over 7 bases. With 3 bases clipped from V and 8 bases from J, the junction kept 9 bases outside the gene matches. This CDR3 region has 15 residues. Germline CDR1 and CDR2: LNHDA and SQIVND (reference sequence). In DNA form, the CDR3 reads TGTGCCAGTAGTATGGAGGGCGGGAGCGGTGGGGAGCTGTTTTTT. Protein: CASSMEGGSGGELFF.

The rearrangement links TRBV6-5 to TRBJ2-7; no reliable D call. The V gene lost 6 bases and the J gene lost 0 bases, with 6 bases spanning the gap. The germline V gene has CDR1 MNHEY and CDR2 SVGAGI. The CDR3 is made up of 12 amino acids. The chain's CDR3 is CASSFSSYEQYF. In DNA, the CDR3 is TGTGCCAGCAGCTTTAGCTCCTACGAGCAGTACTTC.

This clone was seen a few times. The chain employs TRBV7-2 and TRBJ2-4; D call uncertain. The germline gives CDR1 SGHTA, CDR2 FQGNSA. CDR3 length: 16 residues. Trimming cost V 5 bases and J 1 base, with 15 bases left between them. The CDR3 region has the DNA TGTGCCAGCAGCGAAACAAGGGCCCAGGCCAAAAACATTCAGTACTTC. Translating gives CASSETRAQAKNIQYF.

This clone has only a few counts. The chain recombines TRBV6-1 with TRBJ1-2, with TRBD1 matching over 9 bases. Germline CDR1 and CDR2: MNHNS and SASEGT. The CDR3 is 15 residues long. Germline trimming cut 6 bases from V and 4 bases from J; bases unmatched to any gene: 9. For the CDR3, the DNA is TGTGCCAGCAGCCCGATCCGGGACAGGGTCTATGGCTACACCTTC. Protein: CASSPIRDRVYGYTF.

The rearrangement links TRBV5-6 to TRBJ2-1, with unresolved D. V was pared by 4 bases and J by 0 bases, with 14 bases between. The CDR3 is 16 amino acids. Germline CDR1 SGHDT, CDR2 YYEEEE. The CDR3 nucleotides are TGTGCCAGCAGCCGTGAAAGGTGGTTCTCCTACAATGAGCAGTTCTTC. Its protein product is CASSRERWFSYNEQFF.

As regards this clone: Other DNA sequences from this sample encode an identical CDR3 as well. V is TRBV5-1 and J is TRBJ2-2, with D possibly matching TRBD1 (5 bases). The CDR3 is 15 amino acids. Germline V lookup: CDR1 SGHRS, CDR2 YFSETQ. V was pared by 0 bases and J by 0 bases, with 6 bases between. DNA for the CDR3: TGCGCCAGCAGCTTGGGACAGTCGAACACCGGGGAGCTGTTTTTT. It specifies CASSLGQSNTGELFF.

This clone was recorded a few times. The J gene is TRBJ2-7, the V gene TRBV11-1, with D possibly TRBD2 on 6 matching bases. The V end lost 5 bases, the J end lost 3 bases, and 11 bases lay between the germline ends. Germline CDR1 and CDR2: SGHAT and FQDESV (reference sequence). The CDR3 is 13 amino acids. CDR3 sequence (DNA): TGTGCCAGCAGCGCCTCCGGGGGCTACGAGCAGTACTTC. As protein: CASSASGGYEQYF.

This clone was detected a few times. V and J are TRBV4-3 and TRBJ2-3, with 9 bases fitting TRBD2. V lost 2 bases to trimming and J lost 7 bases; unmatched junction nucleotides: 10. CDR3 size: 16 residues. CDR1 is LGHNA and CDR2 is YSLEER in the germline V gene. CDR3 loop: CASSQFSGTSIHTQYF. The CDR3, as DNA: TGCGCCAGCAGCCAATTCTCCGGGACTAGCATTCATACGCAGTATTTT.

This clone was observed a handful of times. The CDR3 DNA follows: TGTGCCAGCAGAAAGGACAGGGTCAGGCGAGGGTCCTACAATGAGCAGTTCTTC. This gives the protein CASRKDRVRRGSYNEQFF. The rearrangement joins TRBV7-8 to TRBJ2-1, with 8 bases fitting TRBD1. The CDR3 loop spans 18 amino acids. Trimming cost V 6 bases and J 1 base; bases outside gene matches: 14. The germline gives CDR1 SGHVS, CDR2 FQNEAQ.

The genes are TRBV10-2 and TRBJ2-3, with 8 bases matching TRBD2. The CDR3 has 13 residues. Per the germline V gene, CDR1 is WSHSY and CDR2 is SAAADI. With 10 bases clipped from V and 6 bases from J, the junction kept 9 bases outside the gene matches. The CDR3 here is CATKRENSDTQYF. In nucleotides, the CDR3 is TGCGCCACCAAGCGGGAGAATTCTGATACGCAGTATTTT.

V gene TRBV15 combines with J gene TRBJ2-2, with no clear D. Trimming took off 3 bases at V and 4 bases at J, with 6 bases between the two ends. The CDR3 length is 13 residues. Per germline, CDR1 LNHNV and CDR2 YYDKDF (reference sequence). The CDR3 region is CATSRGITGELFF. For the CDR3, the DNA is TGTGCCACCAGCAGGGGCATCACCGGGGAGCTGTTTTTT.

This clone was counted a few times. The chain couples TRBV2 to TRBJ1-1; D may be TRBD1 (5 bases). CDR3 size: 13 residues. Trimming cost V 8 bases and J 7 bases, with 17 bases left between them. Germline lookup yields CDR1 SNHLY and CDR2 FYNNEI. The CDR3 DNA reads as TGTGCCAGCGGGGGGGGAGGAGTTGTTGAAGCTTTCTTT. Its protein is CASGGGGVVEAFF.

The chain couples TRBV6-6 to TRBJ2-3; 9 positions agree with TRBD2. CDR1 and CDR2 (germline): MNHNY, SVGAGI (reference sequence). The CDR3 loop spans 15 amino acids. With 0 bases clipped from V and 4 bases from J, the junction kept 2 bases outside the gene matches. The CDR3 region has the DNA TGTGCCAGCAGTTACTCTCGCGGGGGGGCAGATACGCAGTATTTT. It codes for CASSYSRGGADTQYF.

This clone was detected only a few times. In DNA form, the CDR3 reads TGTGCCAGCAGTTTGTACGGACTAGCGGGACGATCCGAGCTGTTTTTT. Translation gives CASSLYGLAGRSELFF. V and J are TRBV28 and TRBJ2-2; TRBD2 aligns across 12 bases. There are 16 residues in the CDR3. V lost 3 bases to trimming and J lost 11 bases; unmatched junction nucleotides: 10. Germline CDR1 is MDHEN and CDR2 is SYDVKM.

The chain links TRBV5-1 to TRBJ2-7; the match to TRBD1 covers 12 bases. CDR3 length equals 15 residues. The V gene's germline CDR1 is SGHRS and CDR2 YFSETQ. J gave up 7 bases and V 4 bases, and 9 bases lay outside the gene matches. CDR3 in amino acids: CASSPTGTGGREQYF. The CDR3 nucleotides are TGCGCCAGCAGCCCCACCGGGACAGGGGGCCGGGAGCAGTACTTC.

The chain combines TRBV5-1 with TRBJ1-4, with 8 positions matching TRBD1. Trimming took 5 bases from V and 0 from J; bases not matched to a gene: 3. The CDR3 extends over 15 amino acids. Germline CDR1 is SGHRS and CDR2 is YFSETQ. The CDR3 reads CASRGQGATNEKLFF. The CDR3 DNA sequence: TGCGCCAGCAGAGGACAGGGTGCAACTAATGAAAAACTGTTTTTT.

V gene TRBV27 combines with J gene TRBJ2-7; D is uncertain. Germline-derived CDR1 and CDR2 are MNHEY and SMNVEV (reference sequence). V lost 2 bases, J lost 3 bases, and 8 bases lay in between. The CDR3 runs to 13 residues. The CDR3, as DNA: TGTGCCAGCAGTTTAGGGGTACTCTACGAGCAGTACTTC. Translating it yields CASSLGVLYEQYF.

The rearrangement uses TRBV11-2 and TRBJ2-7; the match to TRBD2 covers 8 bases. V gave up 1 base and J gave up 3 bases; unmatched junction bases: 8. This CDR3 has 16 amino acids. CDR1 is SGHAT and CDR2 is FQNNGV in the germline V gene. The CDR3 DNA reads as TGTGCCAGCAGCTTAGCCGGGACTAGGGGCCTCTACGAGCAGTACTTC. It translates to CASSLAGTRGLYEQYF.

The table lists this clone with a few counts. This chain connects TRBV18 to TRBJ2-5, with 11 bases identical to TRBD2. The V gene end was trimmed by 3 bases and the J gene end by 4 bases; junction bases not matched to a gene: 4. Germline V lookup: CDR1 KGHSH, CDR2 LQKENI. This CDR3 comprises 15 residues. Here the CDR3 reads CASSPLAGGGETQYF. CDR3 DNA sequence: TGTGCCAGCTCACCTCTAGCGGGAGGCGGAGAGACCCAGTACTTC.

V gene TRBV7-3 combines with J gene TRBJ2-3; D is unclear. From germline, CDR1 is SGHTA and CDR2 FQGTGA. The CDR3 runs 14 residues. V lost 5 bases, J lost 2 bases, and 11 bases lay in between. In DNA form, the CDR3 reads TGTGCCAGCAGCCCCAGCTCGCACACAGATACGCAGTATTTT. It is translated as CASSPSSHTDTQYF.